These 13 T cell receptor beta chains originate from one sample sequenced in a study of blood T cell repertoires in COVID-19. Clones were sequenced by immunoSEQ multiplex PCR, and TCRdb holds only the in-frame ones, with some missing. The data contain some 330,000 clones, approximately 84% of them singletons. Material: PBMCs or T cells enriched from blood (not recorded which). Source of these receptors: a man aged 25-40 years who had recovered from COVID-19.

The chain employs TRBV11-3 and TRBJ2-5; TRBD1 matches 7 bases. The CDR3 spans 15 residues. Germline CDR1 reads SGHNT; CDR2 reads YENEEA. The junction had 8 bases not matched to a gene; V was cut back by 2 bases and J by 5 bases. The CDR3 region is CASSLLGGIEETQYF. CDR3 DNA: TGTGCCAGCAGCTTATTAGGGGGCATAGAGGAGACCCAGTACTTC.

This chain uses TRBV5-1 with TRBJ2-3; no reliable D call. This CDR3 has 13 residues. V lost 9 bases and J 2 bases, leaving 13 bases between the germline ends. Germline V gives CDR1 SGHRS, CDR2 YFSETQ. The CDR3 loop is CATTYGDTDTQYF. For the CDR3, the DNA is TGCGCCACCACATATGGAGACACAGATACGCAGTATTTT.

The V gene is TRBV11-2, the J gene TRBJ1-3, with a possible D match to TRBD1 (6 bases). The CDR3 runs 15 residues. Germline V gene data show CDR1 as SGHAT and CDR2 as FQNNGV. V lost 5 bases to trimming and J lost 3 bases, with 14 bases between them. The CDR3 DNA follows: TGTGCCAGCAGCCCTATAGGGGGTTTTGGAAACACCATATATTTT. It specifies CASSPIGGFGNTIYF. Supplemented by reference TRBV11-2 and TRBJ1-3, the full variable domain reads EAGVAQSPRYKIIEKRQSVAFWCNPISGHATLYWYQQILGQGPKLLIQFQNNGVVDDSQLPKDRFSAERLKGVDSTLKIQPAKLEDSAVYLCASSPIGGFGNTIYFGEGSWLTVV.

This clone occurred many times. The rearrangement links TRBV4-1 to TRBJ1-3, with 7 positions matching TRBD1. CDR1 and CDR2 from the germline V gene are MGHRA and YSYEKL. The CDR3 loop spans 15 amino acids. The trim removed 5 bases at V and 6 bases at J, leaving 10 bases unmatched. As DNA, the CDR3 is TGCGCCAGCAGCAACATGGGACAGAAATTAAACACCATATATTTT. Its translation: CASSNMGQKLNTIYF.

The chain uses TRBV2 and TRBJ2-3, with D possibly TRBD2 on 5 matching bases. This CDR3 is 14 amino acids long. Germline CDR1 and CDR2: SNHLY and FYNNEI. V gave up 11 bases and J gave up 6 bases, with 21 bases separating them. Written as DNA, the CDR3 is TGTGCCGGTCGGACTCCTATCTACACCGATACGCAGTATTTT. As protein: CAGRTPIYTDTQYF. Filled out from reference TRBV2 and TRBJ2-3, the complete variable domain reads EPEVTQTPSHQVTQMGQEVILRCVPISNHLYFYWYRQILGQKVEFLVSFYNNEISEKSEIFDDQFSVERPDGSNFTLKIRSTKLEDSAMYFCAGRTPIYTDTQYFGPGTRLTVL.

The genes are TRBV11-3 and TRBJ1-4; D ambiguous. The germline gives CDR1 SGHNT, CDR2 YENEEA. V gave up 5 bases and J gave up 3 bases, with 13 bases separating them. CDR3 length: 15 amino acids. The CDR3 spells CASSPPRPANEKLFF. CDR3 bases: TGTGCCAGCAGCCCCCCGAGGCCGGCTAATGAAAAACTGTTTTTT.

The chain couples TRBV29-1 to TRBJ1-4; TRBD1 is a possible D gene (6 bases). The CDR3 consists of 14 residues. V was shortened by 6 bases and J by 6 bases, with 17 bases between the two germline ends. Germline V lookup: CDR1 SQVTM, CDR2 ANQGSEA. CDR3 nucleotides: TGCAGCGTCGCCTACAGGGTCAGAGATGAAAAACTGTTTTTT. Translating it yields CSVAYRVRDEKLFF.

Written as DNA, the CDR3 is TGTGCCAGCAGCTTCGGTGTCGGCGGGACTGAAGCTTTCTTT. Encoded protein: CASSFGVGGTEAFF. The V call is TRBV7-2, the J call TRBJ1-1; D remains ambiguous. CDR1 is SGHTA and CDR2 is FQGNSA in the germline V gene. This CDR3 spans 14 amino acids. Trimming removed 3 bases at V and 5 bases at J, with 13 bases between.

This chain connects TRBV2 to TRBJ1-3; D uncertain. In germline, CDR1 is SNHLY, CDR2 FYNNEI. V was cut by 1 base and J by 2 bases, with 6 bases left in between. This CDR3 is 14 amino acids long. CDR3 nucleotides: TGTGCCAGCAGTGAAGGAGGAGCTGGAAACACCATATATTTT. Amino acid sequence: CASSEGGAGNTIYF.

The chain employs TRBV19 and TRBJ2-7, with 8 bases matching TRBD1. Germline CDR1 LNHDA, CDR2 SQIVND (reference sequence). The CDR3 loop spans 14 amino acids. Trimming removed 4 bases from V and 7 bases from J; junction bases left unmatched: 9. The CDR3 reads CASSKQGARVEQYF. The CDR3 coding sequence is TGTGCCAGTAGTAAGCAGGGGGCCCGAGTGGAGCAGTACTTC.

This clone was seen only once. V is TRBV4-1 and J is TRBJ2-3, with unresolved D. The germline gives CDR1 MGHRA, CDR2 YSYEKL. There are 15 residues in the CDR3. V shed 0 bases and J shed 2 bases, with 9 bases lying between them. Written as DNA, the CDR3 is TGCGCCAGCAGCCAAGATCCAGGCCCCACAGATACGCAGTATTTT. It codes for CASSQDPGPTDTQYF.

The chain links TRBV30 to TRBJ2-7; D is undetermined. The CDR3 consists of 13 residues. Germline V gene lookup returns CDR1 GTSNPN and CDR2 SVGIG (reference sequence). V dropped 1 base and J dropped 3 bases, with 10 bases sitting between them. CDR3 residues: CAWSGGSNYEQYF. CDR3 sequence (DNA): TGTGCCTGGAGTGGCGGCAGCAACTACGAGCAGTACTTC.

V gene TRBV19 combines with J gene TRBJ1-1; TRBD1 aligns across 7 bases. Germline V gene data show CDR1 as LNHDA and CDR2 as SQIVND (reference sequence). The V segment lost 6 bases and the J segment 5 bases; nucleotides outside the gene matches: 9. The CDR3 extends over 14 amino acids. This CDR3 reads CASSPLAGGTEAFF. The DNA of the CDR3 is TGTGCCAGTAGCCCCCTGGCAGGGGGGACTGAAGCTTTCTTT.